The 6 T cell receptor beta chains reported below all come from one sample, sequenced in a study of T cell repertoires in cytomegalovirus infection. TCRdb reprocessed the reads via MiXCR and lists one record per CDR3 protein. Here the sample spans about 150,000 distinct CDR3 sequences, about 25% being singletons. The sample taken for sequencing was PBMCs. The receptors shown here come from a human donor in good health (CMV status not recorded). Some clones in this sample may be carry-over from other donors' samples.

The chain uses TRBV12-3 or TRBV12-4 and TRBJ1-4; the D is unclear. The CDR3 has 14 residues. Trimming took 5 bases from V and 0 from J, leaving 7 bases between them. The CDR3: CASSQTTTNEKLFF. CDR3 bases: TGTGCCAGCAGTCAGACAACAACTAATGAAAAACTGTTTTTT.

Notes on this clonotype: Sequence at one end of the junction differs from germline and may be a read error. The chain is built from TRBV20-1 and TRBJ1-5; TRBD1 agrees at 8 bases. CDR3 size: 15 residues. The germline V gene encodes CDR1 DFQATT and CDR2 SNEGSKA (reference sequence). CDR3 sequence reads: CSAREPGQGNQPEHF. As DNA, the CDR3 is TGCAGTGCTAGAGAACCAGGACAGGGCAATCAGCCCGAGCATTTT.

There are a few counts of this clonotype. This chain joins TRBV7-9 and TRBJ2-2; no reliable D call. Germline V CDR1 and CDR2: SEHNR, FQNEAQ (reference sequence). The V gene lost 1 base and the J gene lost 7 bases, with 4 bases spanning the gap. There are 12 residues in the CDR3. CDR3 sequence: CASSLDLGELFF. CDR3 coding DNA: TGTGCCAGCAGCTTAGACCTCGGGGAGCTGTTTTTT.

This clonotype was detected only a few times. The chain links TRBV28 to TRBJ2-7, with D possibly being TRBD1 (6 bases). The CDR3 extends over 12 amino acids. Germline V CDR1 and CDR2: MDHEN, SYDVKM. The V end was cut by 10 bases, the J end by 2 bases, with 12 bases between. Here the CDR3 DNA reads TGTGCCACTTCAGACAGGCCCTACGAGCAGTACTTC. Its translation: CATSDRPYEQYF.

At least ten counts were recorded for this clonotype. The CDR3 sequence is CASSLDRVRGANVLTF. DNA of the CDR3: TGTGCCAGCAGCTTAGACAGGGTACGAGGGGCCAACGTCCTGACTTTC. The chain combines TRBV7-2 with TRBJ2-6; D perhaps matches TRBD1 (6 bases). V was cut by 1 base and J by 4 bases, with 11 bases left in between. Per the germline V gene, CDR1 is SGHTA and CDR2 is FQGNSA. The CDR3 contains 16 residues.

In this sample, this clonotype turned up a few times. This chain uses TRBV24-1 with TRBJ2-3, with 10 nucleotides matching TRBD2. Germline values: CDR1 KGHDR, CDR2 SFDVKD. V trimming: 1 base; J trimming: 2 bases; junction bases outside the gene matches: 5. The CDR3 has 17 residues. CDR3 nucleotide sequence: TGTGCCACCAGTGATTTTATAGCGGGGGGACCCACAGATACGCAGTATTTT. Amino acid sequence: CATSDFIAGGPTDTQYF.